Below, one TCR beta chain is given with its context. In the authors' methods: How many nucleated cells were present was estimated from reference gene primer amplification. Method: immunoSEQ multiplex PCR; TCRdb's copy keeps in-frame clones and lacks some. The DNA gave D and trimming, while V, J and clone size come from that table. Of around 470,000 clones listed, roughly 89% were seen once; the top ten hold approximately 0.9%. V shed 1 base, J shed 4 bases, and the junction held 9 bases outside the gene matches. The CDR3 runs 16 residues. The germline V gene has CDR1 GTSNPN and CDR2 SVGIG (reference sequence). The data stem from a study of blood T cell repertoires in COVID-19. Study-level background: Sites across the United States, Italy and Spain contributed samples from acute and convalescent COVID-19.

It was during active infection that Seattle patients were enrolled and then longitudinally followed. This clonotype was sampled from a man aged 18-30 years with COVID-19, enrolled during active disease. Sequenced: peripheral blood. This chain joins TRBV30 and TRBJ2-1; TRBD2 matches at 8 bases. The CDR3 bases are TGTGCCTGGAGTGCCCTTGGTAGCGGGACGTACAATGAGCAGTTCTTC. Translating gives CAWSALGSGTYNEQFF.